This record concerns one TCR beta chain sequence. Its antigen remains unidentified. These data belong to a study of cytomegalovirus exposure and HLA in healthy donors. Study results and caveats: Later analysis identified a missense DCLRE1C variant that was linked to TCR beta V- and J-gene trimming. Roughly uniform depth of sequencing across donors was assumed in presence/absence analyses.

The CDR3 consists of 13 residues. Germline CDR1 and CDR2: SGHNT and YYREEE (reference sequence). Trimming removed 3 bases at V and 7 bases at J, with 11 bases between. Primers for the PCR totalled 60 Vbeta and 13 Jbeta. Here immunoSEQ multiplex PCR was the method, and the copy in TCRdb shows in-frame clones only, minus some. The data show about 160,000 clones, with roughly four fifths seen just once and 0.9% to 1.1% held by the top ten. This rearrangement joins TRBV5-4 to TRBJ2-1; D is perhaps TRBD2 (6 bases). The receptor comes from a woman aged 40 to 50 in good health and CMV-seronegative. Sequenced input: PBMCs. The CDR3 region has the DNA TGTGCCAGCAGCTCGGAGGGGATAAATGAGCAGTTCTTC. Protein product: CASSSEGINEQFF.